This T cell receptor (beta chain) is drawn from a study of shared clonotypes between healthy human individuals. Each subset's genomic DNA was shared equally among a number of immunoSEQ plates. Generated by immunoSEQ multiplex PCR, the TCRdb table keeps only in-frame clones and is missing some. The sample contains over 800,000 clones, about 92% of which appear only once. As defined, naive CD8 cells were CD45RO-negative and positively selected for CCR7, with terminally differentiated effector memory CD45RA+ cells excluded. This CDR3 comprises 15 residues. Germline CDR1 reads PRHDT; CDR2 reads FYEKMQ (reference sequence). V was pared by 2 bases and J by 7 bases, with 15 bases between.

This receptor was obtained from a man under 40 in good health. V gene TRBV13 combines with J gene TRBJ2-1, with D unresolved. Sequencing was done on a sample of naive CD8+ T cells sorted from blood. Here the CDR3 DNA reads TGTGCCAGCAGCTTAAGTGAGCTTTCGAAGAATGAGCAGTTCTTC. Amino acids: CASSLSELSKNEQFF.